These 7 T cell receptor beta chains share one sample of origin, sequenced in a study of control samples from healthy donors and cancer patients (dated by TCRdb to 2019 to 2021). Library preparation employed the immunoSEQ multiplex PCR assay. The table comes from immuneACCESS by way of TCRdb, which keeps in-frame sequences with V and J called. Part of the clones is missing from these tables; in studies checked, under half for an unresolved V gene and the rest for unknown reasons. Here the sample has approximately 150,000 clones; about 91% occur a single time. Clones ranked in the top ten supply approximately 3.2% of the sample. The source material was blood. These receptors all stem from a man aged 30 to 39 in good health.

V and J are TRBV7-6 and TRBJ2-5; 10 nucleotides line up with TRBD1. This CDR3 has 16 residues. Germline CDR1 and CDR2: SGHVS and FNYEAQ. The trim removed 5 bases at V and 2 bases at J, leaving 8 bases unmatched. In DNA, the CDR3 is TGTGCCAGCAGCCAAGGACAGGGGGGAATTCAAGAGACCCAGTACTTC. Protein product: CASSQGQGGIQETQYF.

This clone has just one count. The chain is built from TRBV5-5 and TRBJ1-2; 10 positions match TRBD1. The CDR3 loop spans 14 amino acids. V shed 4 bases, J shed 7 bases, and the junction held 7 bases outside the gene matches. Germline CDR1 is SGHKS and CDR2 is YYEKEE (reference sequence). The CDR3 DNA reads TGTGCCAGCAGCGCGGGACAGGGGAGTCGTGGCTACACCTTC. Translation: CASSAGQGSRGYTF.

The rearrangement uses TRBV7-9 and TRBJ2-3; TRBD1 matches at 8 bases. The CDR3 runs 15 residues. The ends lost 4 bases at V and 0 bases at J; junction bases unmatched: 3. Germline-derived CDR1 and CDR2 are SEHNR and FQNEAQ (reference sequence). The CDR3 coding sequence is TGTGCCAGCAGCTCCCGACAGGGGAGCACAGATACGCAGTATTTT. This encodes CASSSRQGSTDTQYF.

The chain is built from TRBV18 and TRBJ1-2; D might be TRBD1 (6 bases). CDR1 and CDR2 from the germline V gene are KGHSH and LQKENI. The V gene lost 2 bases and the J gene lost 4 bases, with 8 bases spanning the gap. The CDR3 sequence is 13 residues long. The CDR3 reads CASSPGGGYGYTF. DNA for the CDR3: TGTGCCAGCTCACCAGGGGGCGGCTATGGCTACACCTTC.

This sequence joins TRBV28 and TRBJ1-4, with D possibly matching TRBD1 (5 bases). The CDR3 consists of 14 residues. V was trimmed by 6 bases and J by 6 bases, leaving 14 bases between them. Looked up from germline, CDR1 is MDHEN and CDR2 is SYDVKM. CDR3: CASSRRGGHEKLFF. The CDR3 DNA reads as TGTGCCAGCAGCCGGAGGGGTGGGCATGAAAAACTGTTTTTT.

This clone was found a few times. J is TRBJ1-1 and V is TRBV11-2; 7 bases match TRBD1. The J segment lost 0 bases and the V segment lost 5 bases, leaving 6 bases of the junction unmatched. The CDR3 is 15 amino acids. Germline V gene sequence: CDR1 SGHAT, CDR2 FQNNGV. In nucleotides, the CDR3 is TGTGCCAGCAGCCCGATGGGACAGCTGAACACTGAAGCTTTCTTT. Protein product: CASSPMGQLNTEAFF.

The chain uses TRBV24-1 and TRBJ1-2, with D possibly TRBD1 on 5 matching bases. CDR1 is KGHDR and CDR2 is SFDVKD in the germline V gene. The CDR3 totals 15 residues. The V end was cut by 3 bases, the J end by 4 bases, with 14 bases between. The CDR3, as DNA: TGTGCCACCAGTGATCCCCCAAGGGGCGCCTATGGCTACACCTTC. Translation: CATSDPPRGAYGYTF.